This T cell receptor (beta chain) was sequenced for a study of CD4 T cells in relation to SARS-CoV-2 and coronaviruses. Across the whole study: TCR beta CDR3s were sequenced after roughly nine-day antigen culture of PBMCs. The negative reference was HIV-1 Nef peptide pool or peptide-free culture.

Before the COVID-19 pandemic, during about 2010-2018, CD4+ T cells were taken from unexposed donors. After approximately 10 days of culture, CD4+ T cells were isolated. TCRdb's copy holds only in-frame clones and misses some; the assay was immunoSEQ multiplex PCR. The data contain approximately 24,000 clones, around 76% of them singletons. Findings and limits, study-wide: Pre-pandemic and post-infection samples never came from the same donor.

With 1 base clipped from V and 5 bases from J, the junction kept 8 bases outside the gene matches. Per the germline V gene, CDR1 is SGHNT and CDR2 is YENEEA. The CDR3 consists of 16 residues. Note on this clone: No antigen is known for it.

This chain uses TRBV11-3 with TRBJ2-1; 7 bases are a match to TRBD2. This TCR came from a human donor in good health. Sequenced material: CD4+ T cells from PBMCs, cultured in vitro. The CDR3 spells CASSLGFGGGNNEQFF. The CDR3 nucleotides read TGTGCCAGCAGCTTAGGGTTTGGCGGGGGAAACAATGAGCAGTTCTTC.